The sequence of this T cell receptor (beta chain) was determined in a study of blood T cell repertoires in COVID-19 (dated by TCRdb to 2020 to 2022). At the level of the whole study: Samples covering the acute and convalescent phases of COVID-19 were provided by collaborators in the United States, Italy and Spain. The prospective study material was composed of cDNA or gDNA derived from T cells, B-cell-depleted T cells, or PBMCs. Samples were obtained from the ongoing ImmuneRACE study (first 160 participants) and from 950 to 1,500 subjects provided by 6 global collaborators. Sample metadata almost always included a de-identified subject ID, COVID-19 status, age in years and sex. The dataset comprised deeply sampled blood TCRbeta repertoires from subjects exposed to, actively infected with, or recovered from COVID-19. The repertoires were released in a freely available public database intended as a resource for research on the immune response to SARS-CoV-2. Where available, HLA class I and class II types were obtained from metadata supplied by the sample provider rather than from assay-based typing.

Via the germline V gene, CDR1 is KGHSH and CDR2 LQKENI. The CDR3 has 13 amino acids, counting the end cysteine and phenylalanine. Only the CDR3 region is kept as DNA, spanning 39 bases read in frame from base 1. Ends trimmed: V by 6 bases, J by 4 bases; bases unmatched to a gene: 1. Details on this clone: Its target antigen remains unknown. No base quality values were provided; no much bigger clone lies one nucleotide off.

The collaborating institutions used their own protocols to collect whole blood in K2EDTA tubes. For TCRbeta analysis, collaborators shipped samples as frozen whole blood, isolated PBMCs, or DNA extracted from either of those sample types. Here is what the overall study found, with its caveats: The quantity of clinical and demographic metadata differed by source and by participant and was supplied without curation.

The immunoSEQ Assay, a bias-controlled multiplex PCR, was used to amplify TCRbeta CDR3 regions from genomic DNA. In the source study's methods: The number of nucleated cells in each sample was estimated by amplification of reference gene primers within the assay. To quantify the absolute abundance of each unique TCRbeta CDR3 rearrangement, sequence reads were collapsed and filtered. For each sample, productive Simpson clonality was calculated by taking the square root of Simpson's diversity index across productive rearrangements. TCRdb's version of the immuneACCESS table is confined to in-frame rearrangements and falls short of the full clone set. An unresolved V gene accounts for under half of the shortfall where checked; the remainder is of unknown origin. Clone size and the V and J calls come from that table; the DNA yielded D and trimming. In this sample the table shows under 250,000 clones, roughly 82% of which occur a single time. 4.7% of the sample comes from the top ten.

The rearrangement joined TRBV18 to TRBJ1-4, with 8 bases aligning to TRBD1. The sequencing input was peripheral blood. This receptor was identified in a woman aged 65 to 85 with acute or convalescent COVID-19. The CDR3 reads CASSGQVNEKLFF. The DNA sequence is given as TGTGCCAGCTCGGGACAGGTTAATGAAAAACTGTTTTTT. Reference TRBV18 and TRBJ1-4 proteins supply the regions before and after the CDR3; the full variable domain is: NAGVMQNPRHLVRRRGQEARLRCSPMKGHSHVYWYRQLPEEGLKFMVYLQKENIIDESGMPKERFSAEFPKEGPSILRIQQVVRGDSAAYFCASSGQVNEKLFFGSGTQLSVL.